This TCR beta chain was recovered during a study of response to subunit inactivated influenza vaccine. Germline-derived CDR1 and CDR2 are GTSNPN and SVGIG (reference sequence). This CDR3 is 13 amino acids long. V trimming: 4 bases; J trimming: 4 bases; junction bases outside the gene matches: 5. In TCRdb, the RT-PCR reads were re-called with MiXCR into one record per CDR3 protein. The data show about 570,000 distinct CDR3 sequences, with 10% to 12% seen just once and more than 9.5% held by the top ten. This clonotype occurred many times. The sample was also reused in another study, on T cells expressing NK-cell markers. Turning to that study: 5'RACE template switching built TCR beta cDNA with unique molecular identifiers. Of eight sequenced donors, seven were HCMV-seropositive and one HCMV-seronegative.

The chain employs TRBV30 and TRBJ2-3, with TRBD1 matching over 7 bases. The sequenced sample was PBMCs from blood, obtained on the day of vaccination. This clonotype originated in a man aged 45 to 65 who received an inactivated influenza vaccine. The CDR3 DNA sequence: TGTGCCTGGAATAGGGGGCTCCCAGATACGCAGTATTTT. The encoded protein is CAWNRGLPDTQYF.